This T cell receptor beta chain derives from a study of vaccination effects on CD4 cells after COVID-19. Findings and limits, study-wide: Clones arising from infection and from vaccination showed marked clonal contraction late after vaccination.

Clones were read by immunoSEQ multiplex PCR, and TCRdb kept only the in-frame ones, dropping some. The top ten clones hold roughly 2% of a sample with 64,000 or so clones, around 82% of them seen once. With the ViraFEST assay, the study expanded antigen-specific CD4+ T cells using viral peptide pools, then sequenced them. Isolating CD4+ T cells followed about 11 days of culture. All participants had two doses of either the BNT162b2 or mRNA-1273 vaccine. The CDR3 runs to 14 residues. The V gene's germline CDR1 is GTSNPN and CDR2 SVGIG (reference sequence). V trimming: 5 bases; J trimming: 3 bases; junction bases outside the gene matches: 6. This clone was seen once. The antigen remains unidentified.

The rearrangement links TRBV30 to TRBJ1-4, with 7 positions matching TRBD1. The TCR originated in a human donor who received a COVID-19 vaccine. The source material was CD4+ T cells from PBMCs cultured with HCoV-OC43 spike peptides, sampled after COVID-19 vaccination. Subset given: HCoV-OC43 spike overlapping peptide pool stimulation. The DNA for the CDR3 is TGTGCCTGGTCCCCCACAGGGGCTAATGAAAAACTGTTTTTT. It codes for CAWSPTGANEKLFF. Full variable domain (outside the CDR3, taken from reference TRBV30 and TRBJ1-4): SQTIHQWPATLVQPVGSPLSLECTVEGTSNPNLYWYRQAAGRGLQLLFYSVGIGQISSEVPQNLSASRPQDRQFILSSKKLLLSDSGFYLCAWSPTGANEKLFFGSGTQLSVL.